This T cell receptor beta chain was captured by sequencing in a study of cytomegalovirus exposure and HLA in healthy donors. Study in general: Inside one of the first data releases sat some 85 million unique TCRs taken from HLA-typed donors.

The CDR3 has 15 residues. After removal of 4 bases from V and 7 bases from J, the junction contained 9 bases not matched to a gene. Germline V lookup: CDR1 SGHRS, CDR2 YFSETQ. Primers included in the PCR were 60 Vbeta and 13 Jbeta primers. Sequencing was performed with immunoSEQ multiplex PCR; in TCRdb, only in-frame clones are kept and a portion is missing. The sample comprises some 99,000 clones, under 80% of which are singletons, and roughly 8.2% rests with the top ten. The source material was PBMCs. The sequence derives from a woman in her forties or fifties in good health and CMV-seropositive. The rearrangement joins TRBV5-1 to TRBJ1-2; 11 bases map to TRBD1. CDR3 in amino acids: CASSPTLGQGGGYTF. The CDR3 DNA sequence: TGCGCCAGCAGCCCCACCCTGGGACAGGGGGGTGGCTACACCTTC.